The next 4 T cell receptor beta chains were all read from a single sample in a study of blood T cell repertoires in COVID-19 (TCRdb year 2020). The method behind the library was the immunoSEQ multiplex PCR assay. What TCRdb holds here is the immuneACCESS table cut down to in-frame rearrangements. Part of the clones is not present; checked against another copy, under half of the missing clones reflect an unresolved V gene, and the others are unexplained. Here the sample has over 100,000 clones; around four fifths occur a single time. Jointly, the top ten make up 7.9% of the sample. Sequencing was performed on peripheral blood. Every receptor here comes from a man aged 65-85 years with acute or convalescent COVID-19.

CDR3 sequence (DNA): TGTGCCACCAGTGATTTTAGGGGACAGGGCACAGATACGCAGTATTTT. Protein product: CATSDFRGQGTDTQYF. The chain joins TRBV24-1 to TRBJ2-3; 8 nucleotides agree with TRBD1. J was trimmed by 1 base and V by 1 base; bases with no gene match: 3. CDR1 is KGHDR, CDR2 SFDVKD, per germline. The CDR3 spans 16 residues.

The sample holds one count of this clone. This chain connects TRBV5-1 to TRBJ2-1, with D perhaps matching TRBD1 (6 bases). Germline V gene sequence: CDR1 SGHRS, CDR2 YFSETQ. Trimming left V 0 bases short and J 1 base short, with 11 bases between. The CDR3 totals 16 residues. In nucleotides, the CDR3 is TGCGCCAGCAGCTTGGAAGGGGGTTTATCCTACAATGAGCAGTTCTTC. It codes for CASSLEGGLSYNEQFF.

The chain recombines TRBV24-1 with TRBJ1-5; D call uncertain. Germline CDR1 is KGHDR and CDR2 is SFDVKD. V was shortened by 2 bases and J by 7 bases, with 8 bases between the two germline ends. The CDR3 is made up of 13 amino acids. CDR3 DNA: TGTGCCACCAGTGATTCCGGGGAACAGCCCCAGCATTTT. Translating it yields CATSDSGEQPQHF.

V is TRBV28 and J is TRBJ1-5; D may be TRBD1 (5 bases). CDR3 size: 15 residues. Germline V CDR1 and CDR2: MDHEN, SYDVKM. V was shortened by 3 bases and J by 2 bases, with 11 bases between the two germline ends. CDR3 amino acids: CASSFGWGGNQPQHF. In DNA, the CDR3 is TGTGCCAGCAGTTTTGGCTGGGGGGGCAATCAGCCCCAGCATTTT. Based on the CDR3 plus reference TRBV28 and TRBJ1-5, the full variable domain is DVKVTQSSRYLVKRTGEKVFLECVQDMDHENMFWYRQDPGLGLRLIYFSYDVKMKEKGDIPEGYSVSREKKERFSLILESASTNQTSMYLCASSFGWGGNQPQHFGDGTRLSIL.